This entry describes one T cell receptor (beta chain). There is no known antigen for this receptor. No much larger clone exists at a distance of one base, and base qualities are not known. The sample is drawn from a study of blood T cell repertoires in COVID-19 (dated by TCRdb to 2018 to 2021). Notes on the research overall: Collaborator samples came from the United States, Italy and Spain and covered acute and convalescent phases of COVID-19. The material from the prospective study consisted of cDNA or gDNA derived from T cells, B-cell-depleted T cells, or PBMCs. The dataset comprised deeply sampled blood TCRbeta repertoires from subjects exposed to, actively infected with, or recovered from COVID-19. The repertoires were released in a freely available public database intended as a resource for research on the immune response to SARS-CoV-2. The samples were drawn from the first 160 participants of the ongoing ImmuneRACE study and from 1,254 subjects provided by 6 global collaborators. The sample metadata nearly always contained a de-identified subject ID, COVID-19 status, age in years and sex. HLA class I and class II types, where available, came from metadata supplied by the sample provider rather than from assay-based typing.

TCRbeta CDR3 regions were amplified from genomic DNA using the immunoSEQ Assay, a bias-controlled multiplex PCR. On the authors' methods: The number of nucleated cells in each sample was estimated from the amplification of reference gene primers within the assay. To quantify the absolute abundance of each unique TCRbeta CDR3 rearrangement, sequence reads were collapsed and filtered. For each sample, productive Simpson clonality was calculated as the square root of Simpson's diversity index over productive rearrangements. TCRdb obtained this table from immuneACCESS and retained in-frame rearrangements with V and J assigned. These tables miss some clones; where compared with another copy, unresolved V genes account for less than half of the shortfall, and the remainder is unexplained. V and J calls plus clone size are reproduced from that table; the DNA served to infer D and trimming. Counted in this sample were around 250,000 clones; around 87% of them appeared once. Roughly 1.7% of the sample lies in the top ten.

CDR1 and CDR2 are read off the germline V gene (reference sequence) as LNHDA and SQIVND. V has 8 bases trimmed and J has 6 bases trimmed; junction bases matching no gene number 6. The cysteine opens and the phenylalanine closes a CDR3 of 14 amino acids. CDR3 DNA only is kept here, 42 bases in frame from base 1. Enrolling through a virtual design, the prospective study's participants ranged in age from about 18 to 89 years and lived across some 23 United States geographic areas. In the prospective study, participants were assigned to cohorts based on the clinical history participants reported in a screening survey and a study questionnaire. Recovered participants in ImmuneRACE Cohort 3 were defined by two consecutive negative NP/OP PCR tests, clearance by a healthcare professional, or resolution of symptoms. Mobile phlebotomists in the prospective study collected whole blood, serum and a nasopharyngeal or oropharyngeal swab from every participant. Over an approximately 2-month period, participants in the prospective study had the option of providing additional blood draws and questionnaires. Before DNA extraction, prospective study blood samples were shipped either frozen or at room temperature.

What the work shows at the level of the full study, not this receptor alone: How much clinical and demographic metadata was included differed by source and by participant, and the metadata was provided uncurated.

This sequence uses TRBV19 and TRBJ2-1, and 11 bases in between align with TRBD2. Sequenced: PBMCs or T cells enriched from blood (not recorded which). The source is a woman between 50 and 59 years old who had recovered from COVID-19. The nucleotides read TGTGCCAGTGCCACTAGCGGGAGACGCAATGAGCAGTTCTTC. Its protein product is CASATSGRRNEQFF.